These 12 T cell receptor beta chains came from one sample sequenced in a study of blood T cell repertoires in COVID-19. Generated by immunoSEQ multiplex PCR, the TCRdb table keeps only in-frame clones and is missing some. The data show 60,000 to 90,000 clones, with 84% seen just once and 3% to 4.5% held by the top ten. The material sequenced was peripheral blood. All receptors derive from a man over 45 with acute or convalescent COVID-19.

In DNA, the CDR3 is TGTGCCTGGAGTGTACAGGGTAGAAGATTGGGTGGCTACACCTTC. Encoded protein: CAWSVQGRRLGGYTF. The genes are TRBV30 and TRBJ1-2, with D possibly TRBD1 on 6 matching bases. There are 15 residues in the CDR3. Trimming stripped 0 bases from V and 7 bases from J, with 18 bases between. CDR1 GTSNPN and CDR2 SVGIG come from the germline V gene (reference sequence).

In this sample, this clone turned up once. CDR3 loop: CASSFGSGNYEQYF. The CDR3, as DNA: TGTGCCAGCAGTTTTGGCAGCGGAAACTACGAGCAGTACTTC. The V gene is TRBV27, the J gene TRBJ2-7; maybe TRBD2 (5 bases). The CDR3 is made up of 14 amino acids. The V gene's germline CDR1 is MNHEY and CDR2 SMNVEV (reference sequence). V was shortened by 3 bases and J by 3 bases, with 12 bases between the two germline ends.

This clone was counted ten times or more. This chain joins TRBV7-8 and TRBJ1-5, with 10 nucleotides matching TRBD1. The V gene's germline CDR1 is SGHVS and CDR2 FQNEAQ. The CDR3 is 18 residues long. J gave up 0 bases and V 4 bases, and 9 bases lay outside the gene matches. The CDR3, as DNA: TGTGCCAGCAGCTCGGGGACAGGGGCCTTTTATAGCAATCAGCCCCAGCATTTT. Translated: CASSSGTGAFYSNQPQHF.

J is TRBJ2-2 and V is TRBV18, with TRBD1 as a possible D gene (5 bases). The CDR3 is made up of 13 amino acids. V shed 0 bases and J shed 8 bases, with 7 bases lying between them. Looked up from germline, CDR1 is KGHSH and CDR2 is LQKENI. The CDR3 region is CASSPPTEGELFF. CDR3 in DNA: TGTGCCAGCTCACCACCGACAGAGGGGGAGCTGTTTTTT.

The chain is built from TRBV4-3 and TRBJ2-6; D not resolved. The CDR3 covers 16 residues. Trimming shortened V by 0 bases and J by 0 bases, and 6 bases separated the two germline ends. Germline CDR1 reads LGHNA; CDR2 reads YSLEER. CDR3 region: CASSQDHSSGANVLTF. CDR3 in DNA: TGCGCCAGCAGCCAAGATCACTCCTCTGGGGCCAACGTCCTGACTTTC.

The chain carries TRBV9 and TRBJ2-6, with TRBD1 matching over 12 bases. The length of the CDR3 is 18 residues. Germline values: CDR1 SGDLS, CDR2 YYNGEE. V gave up 0 bases and J gave up 4 bases; unmatched junction bases: 5. CDR3 DNA: TGTGCCAGCAGCGTAGAGGGACAGGGGGCGGGAGGGGCCAACGTCCTGACTTTC. Translating it yields CASSVEGQGAGGANVLTF.

This chain uses TRBV11-3 with TRBJ2-7; D is possibly TRBD1 (5 bases). Germline CDR1 SGHNT, CDR2 YENEEA. Trimming removed 5 bases at V and 5 bases at J, with 16 bases between. This CDR3 spans 14 amino acids. The CDR3 DNA sequence: TGTGCCAGCAGCCAAGTGGACCCAGGGAACGAGCAGTACTTC. It codes for CASSQVDPGNEQYF.

This clone has a single count. The chain joins TRBV7-2 to TRBJ2-4; 9 nucleotides align to TRBD2. The ends lost 8 bases at V and 1 base at J; junction bases unmatched: 6. From germline, CDR1 is SGHTA and CDR2 FQGNSA. CDR3 size: 15 residues. CDR3 bases: TGTGCCAGCGGCATGGCGGGAGGGGCCAAAAACATTCAGTACTTC. Residues: CASGMAGGAKNIQYF.

The gene calls are TRBV11-2 and TRBJ2-3; D is possibly TRBD2 (5 bases). The V end was cut by 5 bases, the J end by 1 base, with 13 bases between. The CDR3 consists of 15 residues. Germline assignment: CDR1 SGHAT and CDR2 FQNNGV. The CDR3 DNA sequence: TGTGCCAGCAGCCGGCGAACCGGGGGCACAGATACGCAGTATTTT. Amino acids: CASSRRTGGTDTQYF. Full variable domain (remainder filled in from reference TRBV11-2 and TRBJ2-3): EAGVAQSPRYKIIEKRQSVAFWCNPISGHATLYWYQQILGQGPKLLIQFQNNGVVDDSQLPKDRFSAERLKGVDSTLKIQPAKLEDSAVYLCASSRRTGGTDTQYFGPGTRLTVL.

The J gene is TRBJ1-5, the V gene TRBV15; D perhaps matches TRBD1 (5 bases). From germline, CDR1 is LNHNV and CDR2 YYDKDF (reference sequence). CDR3 length: 17 amino acids. Trimming removed 2 bases from V and 2 bases from J, with 16 bases in between. The CDR3 sequence is CATSRPSLGVGNQPQHF. DNA of the CDR3: TGTGCCACCAGCAGACCTAGTCTAGGGGTGGGCAATCAGCCCCAGCATTTT.

The chain employs TRBV30 and TRBJ1-6, with unresolved D. V lost 4 bases, J lost 0 bases, and 10 bases lay in between. Germline values: CDR1 GTSNPN, CDR2 SVGIG (reference sequence). This CDR3 contains 15 residues. The CDR3 DNA sequence: TGTGCCTGGACTACACGGAGCTCCTATAATTCACCCCTCCACTTT. Residues: CAWTTRSSYNSPLHF.

The chain uses TRBV9 and TRBJ2-1; TRBD2 matches at 10 bases. With V trimmed by 3 bases and J by 7 bases, 4 bases remained unmatched. Germline loops: CDR1 SGDLS, CDR2 YYNGEE. CDR3 size: 14 residues. CDR3 in amino acids: CASSGGLAMNEQFF. The CDR3 bases are TGTGCCAGCAGCGGGGGACTAGCGATGAATGAGCAGTTCTTC.